These T cell receptor beta chains were read from a single sample in a study of T cell responses to AZD1222 COVID-19 vaccine. Libraries were prepared by immunoSEQ multiplex PCR; TCRdb keeps only in-frame clonotypes and omits some of them. The data show some 160,000 clones, with roughly 92% seen just once and around 1.6% held by the top ten. The sample was peripheral blood, taken on day 0 of AZD1222 vaccination. The receptors derive from an adult in good health. Each CDR3 is given with its conserved first and last residue. The D gene is left open where the match is weak. Only part of the rows carry a size: once, few, many, or a class if the clone is expanded.

>NA|TRBV23-1|TRBJ1-6|NA
TGCGCCAGCAGTCAAAGGCAGCCCTTCCATAATTCACCCCTCCACTTT
CASSQRQPFHNSPLHF
>NA|TRBV3-1/TRBV3-2|TRBJ1-1|TRBD1
TGTGCCAGCAGCCTTGGACAGGTGAACACTGAAGCTTTCTTT
CASSLGQVNTEAFF
>NA|TRBV6-2/TRBV6-3|TRBJ2-7|NA
TGTGCCAGCAGTTACAATCAGCAAGGGTACGAGCAGTACTTC
CASSYNQQGYEQYF
>NA|TRBV6-5|TRBJ1-4|NA
TGTGCCAGCAGAGGGTGGCGGGCTGAAAAACTGTTTTTT
CASRGWRAEKLFF
>NA|TRBV5-1|TRBJ2-7|TRBD2
TGCGCCAGCAGCTGGCCCAGACTAGCGGGAGGGCCAGGGGACGAGCAGTACTTC
CASSWPRLAGGPGDEQYF
>NA|TRBV3-1/TRBV3-2|TRBJ2-7|TRBD1
TGTGCCAGCAGCCGGACAGGGGTATCGTACGAGCAGTACTTC
CASSRTGVSYEQYF
>NA|TRBV5-1|TRBJ1-2|NA
TGCGCCAGCAGCTTTACGGTCGGAAACTATGGCTACACCTTC
CASSFTVGNYGYTF
>NA|TRBV7-9|TRBJ1-5|NA
TGTGCCAGCAGCTTGGGAGACTTGGGTCAGCCCCAGCATTTT
CASSLGDLGQPQHF
>NA|TRBV10-3|TRBJ2-7|NA
TGTGCCATCAGTGAGACCTCCTACGAGCAGTACTTC
CAISETSYEQYF
>NA|TRBV7-3|TRBJ2-2|NA
TGTGCCAGCACCCCCCCCCTCGGACTATTGAACACCGGGGAGCTGTTTTTT
CASTPPLGLLNTGELFF
>NA|TRBV7-9|TRBJ1-3|NA
TGTGCCAGCAGGCAACAGGGCCGCACTGGAAACACCATATATTTT
CASRQQGRTGNTIYF
>NA|TRBV19|TRBJ1-2|NA
TGTGCCAGTCGAGCAGGAATTAGCTATGGCTACACCTTC
CASRAGISYGYTF
>once|TRBV7-9|TRBJ2-7|TRBD1
TGTGCCAGAGTAGGACAGGACCCCTTCTACGAGCAGTACTTC
CARVGQDPFYEQYF
>NA|TRBV7-8|TRBJ1-3|NA
TGTGCCAGCAGCCCCCAGGGAAACACCATATATTTT
CASSPQGNTIYF
>NA|TRBV4-1|TRBJ1-1|TRBD1
TGCGCCAGCAGCCAAGAGAGGACAGGAGAAGCTTTCTTT
CASSQERTGEAFF
>NA|TRBV6-5|TRBJ1-6|NA
TGTGCCAGCAGTTACTCGGCCTGGGACCGTAATTCACCCCTCCACTTT
CASSYSAWDRNSPLHF
>NA|TRBV6-5|TRBJ1-2|TRBD1
TGTGCCAGCAGTTACTGGGACAGGGCCGACTATGGCTACACCTTC
CASSYWDRADYGYTF
>NA|TRBV18|TRBJ1-5|NA
TGTGCCAGCTCACCCGGGGGGGGACGTAGCAATCAGCCCCAGCATTTT
CASSPGGGRSNQPQHF
>NA|TRBV6-5|TRBJ1-2|NA
TGTGCCAGCAGTTACTCGCAGGGGACTCAGGGCTACACCTTC
CASSYSQGTQGYTF
>NA|TRBV18|TRBJ1-6|NA
TGTGCCAGCTCACCTCAATCCTCAGATGGATCACCCCTCCACTTT
CASSPQSSDGSPLHF
>NA|TRBV5-4|TRBJ1-2|TRBD1
TGTGCCAGCAGCCACGGACAGGGCAACGGCTACACCTTC
CASSHGQGNGYTF
>NA|TRBV4-1|TRBJ1-1|NA
TGCGCCAGCAGCCAAGTGGGCTTCACTGAAGCTTTCTTT
CASSQVGFTEAFF
>NA|TRBV27|TRBJ1-1|TRBD1
TGTGCCAGCAGTTTAGGGACAGGGATTCAAGCTTTCTTT
CASSLGTGIQAFF
>once|TRBV30|TRBJ2-7|TRBD2
TGTGCCTGGAGATCCCCCGGGGGGGCCTACGAGCAGTACTTC
CAWRSPGGAYEQYF
>NA|TRBV19|TRBJ1-2|TRBD1
TGTGCCAGTAGCGATCAGGGGGTCTTTGGCTACACCTTC
CASSDQGVFGYTF
>once|TRBV5-1|TRBJ1-2|NA
TGCGCCAGCAGCCTAGGCTCGCAAGGCTACACCTTC
CASSLGSQGYTF
>NA|TRBV5-1|TRBJ2-3|NA
TGCGCCAGCAGCTTAGTCCCAGATACGCAGTATTTT
CASSLVPDTQYF
>NA|TRBV3-1/TRBV3-2|TRBJ2-7|TRBD1
TGTGCCAGCAGCCAAGCAACCGGGACAGGGGTGAACGAGCAGTACTTC
CASSQATGTGVNEQYF
>NA|TRBV2|TRBJ2-7|NA
TGTGCCAGCAGTGGGACACGGTACTACGAGCAGTACTTC
CASSGTRYYEQYF
>NA|TRBV12-3/TRBV12-4|TRBJ2-2|NA
TGTGCCAGCAGTATACTACCGCCCGGGGAGCTGTTTTTT
CASSILPPGELFF
>NA|TRBV19|TRBJ2-3|TRBD2
TGTGCCAGTAGTATCGGCCTAGCGGGAGGGCCAGATACGCAGTATTTT
CASSIGLAGGPDTQYF
>NA|TRBV5-1|TRBJ1-1|NA
TGCGCCAGCAGCTTGGAGCCAGTGAACACTGAAGCTTTCTTT
CASSLEPVNTEAFF
>NA|TRBV2|TRBJ2-2|NA
TGTGCCAGCAGTGCGTACCCGACCGGGGAGCTGTTTTTT
CASSAYPTGELFF
>NA|TRBV27|TRBJ1-6|NA
TGTGCCAGCAGTCGCGGGACATTTCCCCTCCACTTT
CASSRGTFPLHF
>once|TRBV15|TRBJ1-4|NA
TGTGCCACCAGCAGAGGTACAAAGGGTGAAAAACTGTTTTTT
CATSRGTKGEKLFF
>once|TRBV2|TRBJ1-6|TRBD1
TGTGCCAGCAGTGGACAGGGTAATTCACCCCTCCACTTT
CASSGQGNSPLHF
>NA|TRBV5-1|TRBJ1-6|TRBD1
TGCGCCAGCAGAATGACCGGGACAGGGCGATCACCCCTCCACTTT
CASRMTGTGRSPLHF
>NA|TRBV6-2/TRBV6-3|TRBJ1-5|TRBD1
TGTGCCAGCAGTTACAGTAGGGACAGACGTGATAGCAATCAGCCCCAGCATTTT
CASSYSRDRRDSNQPQHF
>once|TRBV3-1/TRBV3-2|TRBJ1-2|NA
TGTGCCAGCAGCAATGGACACATCTATGGCTACACCTTC
CASSNGHIYGYTF